Following are 27 T cell receptor beta chains from one sample sequenced in a study of blood T cell repertoires in COVID-19. The method was immunoSEQ multiplex PCR; TCRdb's version includes in-frame clones alone and lacks a portion of them. The table lists 200,000 to 250,000 clones, 86% of them singletons. The sample consisted of PBMCs or T cells enriched from blood (not recorded which). The receptors shown here come from a woman between 45 and 65 years old in a cohort exposed to, infected with or recovered from COVID-19 (not recorded which).

A few counts support this clone. V usage is TRBV11-2 and J usage is TRBJ2-1; a weak D match, TRBD2 (6 bases). Trimming removed 1 base at V and 4 bases at J, with 14 bases between. From germline, CDR1 is SGHAT and CDR2 FQNNGV. The CDR3 is 16 amino acids. CDR3 sequence: CASSLGSGRRYNEQFF. CDR3 DNA sequence: TGTGCCAGCAGCTTAGGCTCAGGGAGGAGATACAATGAGCAGTTCTTC.

This chain uses TRBV6-5 with TRBJ1-5, with TRBD1 as a possible D gene (5 bases). The CDR3 is made up of 14 amino acids. Germline V gene sequence: CDR1 MNHEY, CDR2 SVGAGI. V gave up 6 bases and J gave up 2 bases, with 11 bases separating them. The CDR3 coding sequence is TGTGCCAGCAGCACGGGGGGTCGCAATCAGCCCCAGCATTTT. It specifies CASSTGGRNQPQHF.

This chain links TRBV3-1 (or the pseudogene TRBV3-2) with TRBJ2-2, with 11 bases matching TRBD2. After removal of 1 base from V and 3 bases from J, the junction contained 4 bases not matched to a gene. Germline CDR1 and CDR2: LGHDT and YNNKEL (reference sequence). CDR3 size: 17 residues. CDR3 DNA sequence: TGTGCCAGCAGCCAAGTAGCGGGGGGGCCCGACACCGGGGAGCTGTTTTTT. Its protein is CASSQVAGGPDTGELFF.

The chain employs TRBV5-1 and TRBJ1-1; D not resolved. The CDR3 sequence is 13 residues long. The V and J ends lost 1 base and 1 base respectively, with 5 bases between them. Germline V gene lookup returns CDR1 SGHRS and CDR2 YFSETQ. The CDR3 region is CASSLTRNTEAFF. CDR3 in DNA: TGCGCCAGCAGCTTGACCAGGAACACTGAAGCTTTCTTT.

The chain employs TRBV11-2 and TRBJ2-1, with D possibly matching TRBD1 (5 bases). The ends were cut back, 6 bases at V and 0 bases at J, with 9 bases in the middle. CDR1 is SGHAT, CDR2 FQNNGV, per germline. This CDR3 comprises 14 residues. The CDR3 protein is CASSDSPSYNEQFF. For the CDR3, the DNA is TGTGCCAGCAGTGACAGCCCCTCCTACAATGAGCAGTTCTTC.

The table lists this clone with a few counts. The chain links TRBV9 to TRBJ2-5; D may be TRBD1 (7 bases). The V gene's germline CDR1 is SGDLS and CDR2 YYNGEE. Trimming stripped 0 bases from V and 5 bases from J, with 17 bases between. The CDR3 has 16 residues. DNA for the CDR3: TGTGCCAGCAGCGTAGCCGGGGGACAGAATGGGGAGACCCAGTACTTC. The encoded protein is CASSVAGGQNGETQYF. The complete variable domain, with remaining parts taken from reference TRBV9 and TRBJ2-5, reads DSGVTQTPKHLITATGQRVTLRCSPRSGDLSVYWYQQSLDQGLQFLIQYYNGEERAKGNILERFSAQQFPDLHSELNLSSLELGDSALYFCASSVAGGQNGETQYFGPGTRLLVL.

J is TRBJ1-1 and V is TRBV5-1, with 9 bases aligning to TRBD1. The CDR3 has 15 residues. The trim removed 0 bases at V and 4 bases at J, leaving 4 bases unmatched. Germline V CDR1 and CDR2: SGHRS, YFSETQ. The CDR3 nucleotides read TGCGCCAGCAGCTTGGGGGGACAGGGATCCACTGAAGCTTTCTTT. Protein product: CASSLGGQGSTEAFF. Using reference TRBV5-1 and TRBJ1-1 for the parts outside the CDR3, the full variable domain is KAGVTQTPRYLIKTRGQQVTLSCSPISGHRSVSWYQQTPGQGLQFLFEYFSETQRNKGNFPGRFSGRQFSNSRSEMNVSTLELGDSALYLCASSLGGQGSTEAFFGQGTRLTVV.

The chain couples TRBV6-5 to TRBJ1-2; D might be TRBD1 (6 bases). Germline lookup yields CDR1 MNHEY and CDR2 SVGAGI. This CDR3 spans 15 amino acids. Trimming removed 4 bases from V and 0 bases from J, with 12 bases in between. The CDR3 here is CASSWTVHTNYGYTF. Here the CDR3 DNA reads TGTGCCAGCAGTTGGACAGTTCATACTAACTATGGCTACACCTTC.

The rearrangement uses TRBV28 and TRBJ2-3; 9 bases fit TRBD1. Germline values: CDR1 MDHEN, CDR2 SYDVKM. CDR3 size: 16 residues. Germline trimming cut 5 bases from V and 5 bases from J; bases unmatched to any gene: 11. The CDR3 sequence is CASSPGTGKGGDTQYF. The CDR3 nucleotides read TGTGCCAGCAGTCCCGGGACAGGGAAAGGGGGAGATACGCAGTATTTT.

This clone was detected a few times. J is TRBJ2-7 and V is TRBV4-1; the D gene is possibly TRBD1 (6 bases). Trimming cost V 5 bases and J 3 bases, with 11 bases left between them. The CDR3 runs to 13 residues. The germline CDR1 and CDR2 sequences are MGHRA and YSYEKL. CDR3 DNA: TGCGCCAGCAGCTCCGGGACAAACTACGAGCAGTACTTC. This codes for CASSSGTNYEQYF.

The chain carries TRBV28 and TRBJ2-7, with D tentatively TRBD2 (5 bases). The CDR3 runs 14 residues. V lost 4 bases and J 4 bases, leaving 14 bases between the germline ends. Germline CDR1 is MDHEN and CDR2 is SYDVKM. CDR3 amino acids: CASSSYGRTYEQYF. Here the CDR3 DNA reads TGTGCCAGCAGTTCCTATGGGCGGACTTACGAGCAGTACTTC.

The chain recombines TRBV27 with TRBJ2-2; tentatively, D is TRBD1 (6 bases). The CDR3 is made up of 15 amino acids. Germline CDR1 MNHEY, CDR2 SMNVEV (reference sequence). Trimming removed 4 bases at V and 5 bases at J, with 14 bases between. CDR3 in DNA: TGTGCCAGCAGTTCCCCGCTCACAGGGACCGGGGAGCTGTTTTTT. As protein: CASSSPLTGTGELFF.

The chain is built from TRBV7-9 and TRBJ1-1, with D hard to call. The germline gives CDR1 SEHNR, CDR2 FQNEAQ (reference sequence). CDR3 length: 13 residues. V lost 5 bases to trimming and J lost 5 bases, with 12 bases between them. In DNA, the CDR3 is TGTGCCAGCAGCATTGAAGGAGGAACTGAAGCTTTCTTT. This translates into CASSIEGGTEAFF.

This clone was seen only a few times. The chain combines TRBV28 with TRBJ1-5, with 7 bases lining up with TRBD1. The CDR3 is 13 amino acids. Per the germline V gene, CDR1 is MDHEN and CDR2 is SYDVKM. Trimming cost V 7 bases and J 6 bases; bases outside gene matches: 6. CDR3: CASKLTGRQPQHF. The CDR3 DNA reads TGTGCCAGCAAATTGACAGGGCGTCAGCCCCAGCATTTT.

V usage is TRBV7-9 and J usage is TRBJ1-1, with D perhaps TRBD1 (5 bases). Germline V gene lookup returns CDR1 SEHNR and CDR2 FQNEAQ (reference sequence). This CDR3 spans 12 amino acids. V lost 11 bases and J 2 bases, leaving 12 bases between the germline ends. CDR3: CAGEGLNTEAFF. Here the CDR3 DNA reads TGTGCCGGGGAGGGGTTAAACACTGAAGCTTTCTTT.

The chain links TRBV30 to TRBJ1-1, with D possibly being TRBD1 (5 bases). The germline gives CDR1 GTSNPN, CDR2 SVGIG (reference sequence). This CDR3 is built from 14 residues. V lost 1 base and J lost 1, with 10 bases in between. The CDR3, as DNA: TGTGCCTGGAGTGACTGGCAGGGGAACACTGAAGCTTTCTTT. Protein: CAWSDWQGNTEAFF.

V and J are TRBV2 and TRBJ2-7; D may be TRBD2 (6 bases). Germline V gene lookup returns CDR1 SNHLY and CDR2 FYNNEI. CDR3 length equals 15 residues. V was pared by 9 bases and J by 1 base, with 19 bases between. The DNA for the CDR3 is TGTGCCAGTACTCTCACCGGGACTCCGTCCTACGAGCAGTACTTC. Amino acids: CASTLTGTPSYEQYF.

J is TRBJ1-4 and V is TRBV30; no firm D call. The CDR3 loop spans 15 amino acids. CDR1 is GTSNPN, CDR2 SVGIG, per germline (reference sequence). V was clipped by 3 bases and J by 0 bases, with 11 bases between them. The chain's CDR3 is CAWSFSHTTNEKLFF. CDR3 DNA: TGTGCCTGGAGCTTCTCACACACAACTAATGAAAAACTGTTTTTT.

The chain recombines TRBV9 with TRBJ2-5, with TRBD1 identical over 8 bases. Germline assignment: CDR1 SGDLS and CDR2 YYNGEE. V dropped 5 bases and J dropped 5; count of bases not matched to a gene: 11. The length of the CDR3 is 15 residues. The CDR3 region has the DNA TGTGCCAGCAGTCGAACAGGGGGTGAGGGCGAGACCCAGTACTTC. Translated, it gives CASSRTGGEGETQYF.

This rearrangement joins TRBV7-9 to TRBJ1-5, with a weak D call TRBD1 (5 bases). The V end lost 5 bases, the J end lost 1 base, and 18 bases lay between the germline ends. Germline V CDR1 and CDR2: SEHNR, FQNEAQ (reference sequence). This CDR3 has 17 amino acids. CDR3 DNA: TGTGCCAGCAGCCTCGGGACTGCGGGTGAGAGCAATCAGCCCCAGCATTTT. Its protein product is CASSLGTAGESNQPQHF.

The V and J genes are TRBV5-6 and TRBJ1-5, with D perhaps matching TRBD1 (6 bases). The CDR3 contains 14 residues. CDR1 is SGHDT, CDR2 YYEEEE, per germline. The V end was cut by 4 bases, the J end by 6 bases, with 14 bases between. The CDR3 DNA follows: TGTGCCAGCAGCCGACACAGGGTTTCTCAGCCCCAGCATTTT. It specifies CASSRHRVSQPQHF.

The chain couples TRBV3-1 (or the pseudogene TRBV3-2) to TRBJ2-5; D not resolved. The CDR3 covers 14 residues. V was cut by 7 bases and J by 5 bases, with 17 bases left in between. Germline CDR1 and CDR2: LGHDT and YNNKEL (reference sequence). The DNA for the CDR3 is TGTGCCAGCACCCGTCGGGTGGGTGGTGAGACCCAGTACTTC. Translating gives CASTRRVGGETQYF.

The chain recombines TRBV3-1 (or the pseudogene TRBV3-2) with TRBJ2-1; 13 bases agree with TRBD2. Germline V CDR1 and CDR2: LGHDT, YNNKEL (reference sequence). The CDR3 spans 14 residues. V was clipped by 6 bases and J by 5 bases; unmatched bases: 1. CDR3 sequence: CASSGTSGDNEQFF. The CDR3 DNA follows: TGTGCCAGCAGTGGGACTAGCGGGGACAATGAGCAGTTCTTC.

This chain connects TRBV19 to TRBJ1-2; TRBD1 matches 8 bases. The ends lost 4 bases at V and 0 bases at J; junction bases unmatched: 4. This CDR3 spans 15 amino acids. Germline loops: CDR1 LNHDA, CDR2 SQIVND (reference sequence). The DNA for the CDR3 is TGTGCCAGTAGTAAGGGACAGGCCCCTAACTATGGCTACACCTTC. It is translated as CASSKGQAPNYGYTF.

V usage is TRBV11-1 and J usage is TRBJ2-7; no clear D gene. Trimming removed 5 bases at V and 8 bases at J, with 19 bases between. The CDR3 has 14 residues. CDR1 and CDR2 (germline): SGHAT, FQDESV (reference sequence). CDR3 in DNA: TGTGCCAGCAGCCCCGGGTCTTCCTCCAGTAAGCAGTACTTC. Translating gives CASSPGSSSSKQYF.

The chain links TRBV11-2 to TRBJ1-6; no clear D. The length of the CDR3 is 18 residues. Germline V gene data show CDR1 as SGHAT and CDR2 as FQNNGV. V lost 2 bases to trimming and J lost 0 bases, with 14 bases between them. Here the CDR3 reads CASSLLSYRSSYNSPLHF. The DNA for the CDR3 is TGTGCCAGCAGCTTACTTTCCTACAGAAGCTCCTATAATTCACCCCTCCACTTT. Supplemented by reference TRBV11-2 and TRBJ1-6, the full variable domain reads EAGVAQSPRYKIIEKRQSVAFWCNPISGHATLYWYQQILGQGPKLLIQFQNNGVVDDSQLPKDRFSAERLKGVDSTLKIQPAKLEDSAVYLCASSLLSYRSSYNSPLHFGNGTRLTVT.

The V gene is TRBV30, the J gene TRBJ2-2; 8 bases map to TRBD2. The CDR3 contains 14 residues. CDR1 is GTSNPN, CDR2 SVGIG, per germline (reference sequence). The V gene end was trimmed by 8 bases and the J gene end by 5 bases; junction bases not matched to a gene: 10. The CDR3 here is CARDGGAGTGELFF. The CDR3 nucleotides are TGTGCCAGAGACGGGGGGGCCGGAACCGGGGAGCTGTTTTTT.